This T cell receptor beta chain was recorded in a study of blood T cell repertoires in COVID-19. Study-level background: The origin of the acute and convalescent COVID-19 samples was the United States, Italy and Spain. T cells, B-cell-depleted T cells, or PBMCs provided the cDNA or gDNA that served as material.

Original handling: Amplifying reference gene primers gave estimates of nucleated cell counts. TCRdb's table, derived via immunoSEQ multiplex PCR, lists solely in-frame clones and lacks some. That table is the source of V, J and clone size, and D and trimming were worked out from the DNA. The sample yields 55,000 to 65,000 clones, more than 85% seen once. The CDR3 length is 13 residues. V dropped 5 bases and J dropped 1 base, with 9 bases sitting between them. CDR1 and CDR2 (germline): GTSNPN, SVGIG (reference sequence). This rearrangement joins TRBV30 to TRBJ1-5; no clear D. The sequencing sample was made of peripheral blood. This receptor was obtained from a man aged 55-75 years with acute or convalescent COVID-19. CDR3 sequence (DNA): TGTGCCTGGTCGCAGGTCAGCAATCAGCCCCAGCATTTT. This encodes CAWSQVSNQPQHF.